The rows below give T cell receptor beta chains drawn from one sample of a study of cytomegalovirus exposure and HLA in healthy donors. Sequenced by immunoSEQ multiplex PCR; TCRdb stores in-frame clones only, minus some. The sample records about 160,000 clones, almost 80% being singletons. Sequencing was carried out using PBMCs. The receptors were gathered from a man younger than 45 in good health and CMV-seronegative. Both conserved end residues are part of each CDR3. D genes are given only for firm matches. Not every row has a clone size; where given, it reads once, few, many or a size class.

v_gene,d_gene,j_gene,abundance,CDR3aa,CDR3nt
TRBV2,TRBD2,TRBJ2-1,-,CASRRTGTSGPWEQFF,TGTGCCAGCAGGAGAACCGGGACTAGCGGTCCTTGGGAGCAGTTCTTC
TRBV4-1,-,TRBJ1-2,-,CASSQGRTNYGYTF,TGCGCCAGCAGTCAAGGGAGAACTAACTATGGCTACACCTTC
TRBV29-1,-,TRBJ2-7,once,CSYLEEDLREQYF,TGCAGCTACCTGGAGGAGGACCTTAGGGAGCAGTACTTC
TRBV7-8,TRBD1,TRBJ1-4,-,CASSQGAVNEKLFF,TGTGCCAGCAGCCAGGGGGCGGTTAATGAAAAACTGTTTTTT
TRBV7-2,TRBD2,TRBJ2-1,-,CASSLSLAGGLEGQFF,TGTGCCAGCAGCCTAAGTCTAGCGGGGGGCCTAGAGGGGCAGTTCTTC
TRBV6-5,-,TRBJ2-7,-,CASSRGYEQYF,TGTGCCAGCAGTCGGGGCTACGAGCAGTACTTC
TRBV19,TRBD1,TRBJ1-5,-,CASSRGTGEQPQHF,TGTGCCAGTAGTAGAGGGACAGGGGAACAGCCCCAGCATTTT
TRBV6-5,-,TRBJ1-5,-,CASSPSGRTNQPQHF,TGTGCCAGCAGCCCCTCCGGGAGAACGAATCAGCCCCAGCATTTT
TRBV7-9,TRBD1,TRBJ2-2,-,CASSPTGSGTGELFF,TGTGCCAGCAGCCCGACAGGGTCGGGCACCGGGGAGCTGTTTTTT
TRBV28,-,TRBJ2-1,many,CASTIQGESYNEQFF,TGTGCCAGCACAATACAGGGAGAATCCTACAATGAGCAGTTCTTC
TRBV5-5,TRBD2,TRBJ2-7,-,CASSLVRGVIYEQYF,TGTGCCAGCAGCTTGGTGCGGGGGGTTATCTACGAGCAGTACTTC
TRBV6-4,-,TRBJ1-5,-,CASSGQRGQTFDTSNQPQHF,TGTGCCAGCAGTGGACAACGGGGTCAGACATTCGACACTAGCAATCAGCCCCAGCATTTT
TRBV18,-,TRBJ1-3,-,CASSKLNAGNTIYF,TGTGCCAGCTCTAAACTCAACGCTGGAAACACCATATATTTT
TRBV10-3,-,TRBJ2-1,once,CAIGGGAYNEQFF,TGTGCCATCGGGGGGGGCGCCTACAATGAGCAGTTCTTC
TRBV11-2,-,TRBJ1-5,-,CASSLDSFGRRPSNQPQHF,TGTGCCAGCAGCTTAGACTCCTTTGGGAGGCGGCCAAGCAATCAGCCCCAGCATTTT
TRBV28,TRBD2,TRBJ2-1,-,CASSLGGSRSYNEQFF,TGTGCCAGCTCCTTGGGGGGGAGTCGCTCCTACAATGAGCAGTTCTTC
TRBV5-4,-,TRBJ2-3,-,CASSLAGTDTQYF,TGTGCCAGCAGCTTAGCCGGCACAGATACGCAGTATTTT
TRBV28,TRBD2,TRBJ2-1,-,CASRGLAVGRGSYNEQFF,TGTGCCTCCCGGGGACTAGCGGTAGGGAGGGGGTCCTACAATGAGCAGTTCTTC
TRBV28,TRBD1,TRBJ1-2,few,CASSTDRRQGGGYTF,TGTGCCAGCAGTACGGACAGGCGTCAAGGCGGTGGCTACACCTTC
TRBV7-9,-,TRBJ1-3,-,CASRPLTGNSGNTIYF,TGTGCCAGCCGTCCCCTGACAGGCAACTCTGGAAACACCATATATTTT
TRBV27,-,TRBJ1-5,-,CASSPIPLDQPQHF,TGTGCCAGCAGCCCGATCCCACTGGATCAGCCCCAGCATTTT
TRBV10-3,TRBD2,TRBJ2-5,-,CAIGRTSGGGETQYF,TGTGCCATCGGCCGGACTAGCGGGGGTGGGGAGACCCAGTACTTC
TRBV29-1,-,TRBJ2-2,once,CSVMTVNTGELFF,TGCAGCGTAATGACAGTGAACACCGGGGAGCTGTTTTTT
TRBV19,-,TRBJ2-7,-,CASSIAGYEQYF,TGTGCCAGTAGTATTGCGGGTTACGAGCAGTACTTC
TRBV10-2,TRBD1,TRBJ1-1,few,CASGTVNTEAFF,TGCGCCAGCGGGACAGTGAACACTGAAGCTTTCTTT
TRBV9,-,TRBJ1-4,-,CASSAKDSATNEKLFF,TGTGCCAGCAGCGCCAAGGACAGTGCAACTAATGAAAAACTGTTTTTT
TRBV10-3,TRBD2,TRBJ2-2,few,CATSRAGGPTGELFF,TGTGCCACCTCGCGGGCGGGAGGCCCCACCGGGGAGCTGTTTTTT
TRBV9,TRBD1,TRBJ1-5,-,CASSIGTGKRVNQPQHF,TGTGCCAGCAGCATTGGGACAGGGAAAAGGGTCAATCAGCCCCAGCATTTT
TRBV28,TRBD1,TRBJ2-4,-,CASSNRGQAKNIQYF,TGTGCCAGCAGTAACAGGGGTCAGGCCAAAAACATTCAGTACTTC
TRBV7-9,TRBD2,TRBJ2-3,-,CASSPPAGITDTQYF,TGTGCCAGCAGCCCCCCAGCGGGGATCACAGATACGCAGTATTTT
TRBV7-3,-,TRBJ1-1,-,CASSLTAGPYTEAFF,TGTGCCAGCAGCTTAACGGCGGGCCCCTACACTGAAGCTTTCTTT
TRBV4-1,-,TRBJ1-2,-,CASSQFEGGGAGGYTF,TGCGCCAGCAGCCAATTTGAAGGCGGGGGCGCCGGTGGCTACACCTTC
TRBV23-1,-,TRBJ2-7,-,CASSQFDEQYF,TGCGCCAGCAGTCAATTCGACGAGCAGTACTTC
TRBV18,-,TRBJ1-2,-,CASSPGEGGYGYTF,TGTGCCAGCTCACCAGGGGAGGGCGGCTATGGCTACACCTTC
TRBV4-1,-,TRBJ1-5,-,CASSQGLPLGNQPQHF,TGCGCCAGCAGCCAAGGACTGCCCCTGGGCAATCAGCCCCAGCATTTT
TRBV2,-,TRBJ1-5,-,CASSVLRGADQPQHF,TGTGCCAGCAGTGTACTCAGGGGCGCTGATCAGCCCCAGCATTTT
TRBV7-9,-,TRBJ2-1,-,CASSSSGNEQFF,TGTGCCAGCAGCTCAAGCGGGAATGAGCAGTTCTTC
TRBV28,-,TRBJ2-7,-,CASSTYTGGYEQYF,TGTGCCAGCAGCACCTACACCGGGGGCTACGAGCAGTACTTC
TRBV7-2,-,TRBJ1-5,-,CASSRPGDGNQPQHF,TGTGCCAGCAGTCGACCGGGAGATGGCAATCAGCCCCAGCATTTT
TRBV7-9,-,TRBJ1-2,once,CASSLVRANYGYTF,TGTGCCAGCAGCTTAGTCAGGGCGAACTATGGCTACACCTTC
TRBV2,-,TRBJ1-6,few,CATRDTNSPLHF,TGTGCCACCCGGGACACAAATTCACCCCTCCACTTT
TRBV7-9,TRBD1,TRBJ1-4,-,CASSLDGQGGEKLFF,TGTGCCAGCAGCTTAGACGGACAGGGTGGTGAAAAACTGTTTTTT
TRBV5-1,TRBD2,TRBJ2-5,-,CASSSPGGGTQYF,TGCGCCAGCAGCTCCCCGGGGGGTGGGACCCAGTACTTC
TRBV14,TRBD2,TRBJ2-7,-,CASSRDRRTSGDYEQYF,TGTGCCAGCAGCCGAGACAGGAGGACTAGCGGGGACTACGAGCAGTACTTC
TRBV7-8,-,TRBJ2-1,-,CASSLGRTTYNEQFF,TGTGCCAGCAGCTTAGGCAGAACGACCTACAATGAGCAGTTCTTC
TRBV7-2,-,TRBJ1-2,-,CASSRRTDNYGYTF,TGTGCCAGCAGCCGACGGACTGATAACTATGGCTACACCTTC